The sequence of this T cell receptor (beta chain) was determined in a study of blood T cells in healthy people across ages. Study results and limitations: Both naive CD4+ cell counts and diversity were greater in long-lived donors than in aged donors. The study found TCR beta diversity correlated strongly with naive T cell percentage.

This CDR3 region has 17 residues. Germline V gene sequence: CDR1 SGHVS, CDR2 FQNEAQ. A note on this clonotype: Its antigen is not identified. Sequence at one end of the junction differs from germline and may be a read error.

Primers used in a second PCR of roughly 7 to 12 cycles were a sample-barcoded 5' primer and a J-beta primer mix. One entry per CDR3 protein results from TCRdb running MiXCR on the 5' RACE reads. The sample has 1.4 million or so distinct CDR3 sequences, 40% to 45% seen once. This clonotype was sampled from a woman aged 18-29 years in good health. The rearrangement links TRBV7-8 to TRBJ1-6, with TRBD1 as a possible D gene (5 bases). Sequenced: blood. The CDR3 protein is CASSLREGMAYNSPLHF. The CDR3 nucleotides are TGTGCCAGTAGCTTACGGGAGGGGATGGCCTATAATTCACCCCTCCACTTT.